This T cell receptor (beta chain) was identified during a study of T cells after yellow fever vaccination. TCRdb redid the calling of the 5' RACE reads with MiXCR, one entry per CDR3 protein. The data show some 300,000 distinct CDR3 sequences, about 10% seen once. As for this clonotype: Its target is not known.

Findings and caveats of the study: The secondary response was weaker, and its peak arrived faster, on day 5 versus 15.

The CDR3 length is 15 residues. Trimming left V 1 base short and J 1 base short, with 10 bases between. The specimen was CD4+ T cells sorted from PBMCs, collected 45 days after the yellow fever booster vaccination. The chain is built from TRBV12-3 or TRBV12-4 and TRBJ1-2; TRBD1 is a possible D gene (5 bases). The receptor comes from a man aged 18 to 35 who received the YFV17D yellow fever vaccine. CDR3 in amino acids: CASSLVGGLNYGYTF. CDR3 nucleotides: TGTGCCAGCAGTTTAGTCGGGGGACTTAACTATGGCTACACCTTC.